One sample yielded the 21 T cell receptor beta chains listed below, sequenced in a study of T cell responses to AZD1222 COVID-19 vaccine. Generated by immunoSEQ multiplex PCR, the TCRdb table keeps only in-frame clones and is missing some. The sample lists 100,000 to 120,000 clones; more than 70% were seen once. The sequenced sample was peripheral blood, obtained 28 days after the second AZD1222 dose. These receptor sequences come from an adult who received the AZD1222 COVID-19 vaccine.

The gene calls are TRBV18 and TRBJ1-2; a possible D gene is TRBD1 (6 bases). This CDR3 comprises 13 residues. The V end lost 3 bases, the J end lost 4 bases, and 9 bases lay between the germline ends. From germline, CDR1 is KGHSH and CDR2 LQKENI. The CDR3 sequence is CASSPDRTYGYTF. CDR3 DNA sequence: TGTGCCAGCTCACCGGACAGAACCTATGGCTACACCTTC.

The V and J genes are TRBV29-1 and TRBJ1-1; D might be TRBD1 (5 bases). The CDR3 has 13 amino acids. Trimming cost V 7 bases and J 0 bases, with 12 bases left between them. In germline, CDR1 is SQVTM, CDR2 ANQGSEA. As DNA, the CDR3 is TGCAGCGGTAGACAGATACTGAACACTGAAGCTTTCTTT. Protein: CSGRQILNTEAFF.

This chain links TRBV12-5 with TRBJ1-4, with 8 bases aligning to TRBD1. This CDR3 contains 17 residues. Germline trimming cut 5 bases from V and 3 bases from J; bases unmatched to any gene: 11. The germline V gene encodes CDR1 LGHNT and CDR2 FRNRAP. CDR3 amino acids: CASGQIRGQGANEKLFF. In DNA, the CDR3 is TGTGCTAGTGGTCAAATCAGGGGGCAGGGAGCTAATGAAAAACTGTTTTTT.

The chain joins TRBV6-2 or TRBV6-3 to TRBJ1-1; 8 bases align to TRBD1. The germline CDR1 and CDR2 sequences are MNHEY and SVGEGT. Losses at the gene ends were 2 bases for V and 5 bases for J; bases not matched to a gene: 4. This CDR3 spans 14 amino acids. CDR3 sequence reads: CASSYGQGGTEAFF. DNA of the CDR3: TGTGCCAGCAGTTACGGACAGGGTGGGACTGAAGCTTTCTTT.

The chain recombines TRBV19 with TRBJ2-2; 10 bases match TRBD1. This CDR3 has 14 residues. Unmatched junction bases numbered 4, after V lost 4 bases and J lost 8 bases. Germline CDR1 reads LNHDA; CDR2 reads SQIVND (reference sequence). The CDR3 sequence: CASSRPDRGGELFF. The CDR3 DNA sequence: TGTGCCAGTAGTAGACCGGACAGGGGGGGGGAGCTGTTTTTT.

V gene TRBV5-5 combines with J gene TRBJ2-1; D gene uncertain. Germline V lookup: CDR1 SGHKS, CDR2 YYEKEE (reference sequence). The ends were cut back, 0 bases at V and 9 bases at J, with 4 bases in the middle. The CDR3 is 11 residues long. CDR3 amino acids: CASSLVSEQFF. In DNA form, the CDR3 reads TGTGCCAGCAGCTTGGTCAGTGAGCAGTTCTTC.

The chain recombines TRBV7-2 with TRBJ1-2; no firm D call. The CDR3 is 13 amino acids. The germline V gene has CDR1 SGHTA and CDR2 FQGNSA. Trimming stripped 1 base from V and 5 bases from J, with 8 bases between. The CDR3 coding sequence is TGTGCCAGCAGCTTAGACGGGGTATATGGCTACACCTTC. Translated: CASSLDGVYGYTF. Variable domain in full (rest from reference TRBV7-2 and TRBJ1-2): GAGVSQSPSNKVTEKGKDVELRCDPISGHTALYWYRQSLGQGLEFLIYFQGNSAPDKSGLPSDRFSAERTGGSVSTLTIQRTQQEDSAVYLCASSLDGVYGYTFGSGTRLTVV.

V and J are TRBV10-3 and TRBJ1-6; 8 nucleotides match TRBD1. The CDR3 has 13 residues. J lost 10 bases, V lost 5 bases, and 4 bases had no gene match. Germline V lookup: CDR1 ENHRY, CDR2 SYGVKD. The CDR3 nucleotides are TGTGCCATCAGTAGGACAGGGCGGTCACCCCTCCACTTT. Amino acid sequence: CAISRTGRSPLHF.

A single count supports this clone. The rearrangement uses TRBV6-5 and TRBJ1-2; tentative D call: TRBD1 (6 bases). V was clipped by 6 bases and J by 6 bases, with 17 bases between them. CDR3 length: 14 residues. The germline gives CDR1 MNHEY, CDR2 SVGAGI. The CDR3 sequence: CASSLDSPGDGYTF. CDR3 nucleotide sequence: TGTGCCAGCAGCTTGGACAGCCCTGGAGATGGCTACACCTTC.

The rearrangement uses TRBV18 and TRBJ2-7; D not resolved. The CDR3 runs to 14 residues. V lost 5 bases to trimming and J lost 3 bases, with 14 bases between them. Per germline, CDR1 KGHSH and CDR2 LQKENI. The CDR3 DNA is TGTGCCAGCTCATATTACGCAACCGGCTACGAGCAGTACTTC. Its translation: CASSYYATGYEQYF. Combining the CDR3 with reference TRBV18 and TRBJ2-7 gives the whole variable domain NAGVMQNPRHLVRRRGQEARLRCSPMKGHSHVYWYRQLPEEGLKFMVYLQKENIIDESGMPKERFSAEFPKEGPSILRIQQVVRGDSAAYFCASSYYATGYEQYFGPGTRLTVT.

The chain is built from TRBV5-6 and TRBJ2-6, with TRBD1 matching 12 bases. Germline values: CDR1 SGHDT, CDR2 YYEEEE. The trim removed 3 bases at V and 2 bases at J, leaving 9 bases unmatched. The CDR3 length is 19 residues. Here the CDR3 reads CASSSLNGDRGPGANVLTF. CDR3 in DNA: TGTGCCAGCAGCTCCCTTAACGGGGACAGGGGGCCTGGGGCCAACGTCCTGACTTTC.

The chain combines TRBV25-1 with TRBJ2-1, with unresolved D. Germline V CDR1 and CDR2: MGHDK, SYGVNS. Trimming removed 4 bases at V and 6 bases at J, with 7 bases between. This CDR3 is built from 12 residues. The CDR3 region is CASSGYPNEQFF. The CDR3 region has the DNA TGTGCCAGCAGTGGCTATCCCAATGAGCAGTTCTTC.

The rearrangement links TRBV5-1 to TRBJ2-5; TRBD1 or TRBD2 may be the D gene (6 bases each). CDR3 length: 15 residues. V was trimmed by 0 bases and J by 2 bases, leaving 11 bases between them. CDR1 is SGHRS and CDR2 is YFSETQ in the germline V gene. CDR3 region: CASSLVGGTQETQYF. The CDR3 region has the DNA TGCGCCAGCAGCTTGGTAGGAGGGACACAAGAGACCCAGTACTTC.

This clone was recorded only once. This sequence joins TRBV15 and TRBJ1-1; D gene unclear. The CDR3 consists of 15 residues. Trimming stripped 1 base from V and 0 bases from J, with 9 bases between. In germline, CDR1 is LNHNV, CDR2 YYDKDF (reference sequence). The CDR3 loop is CATSRGSLLNTEAFF. The CDR3, as DNA: TGTGCCACCAGCAGAGGGAGCCTTTTGAACACTGAAGCTTTCTTT.

This chain joins TRBV12-3 or TRBV12-4 and TRBJ2-7; 7 bases match TRBD1. The CDR3 sequence is 13 residues long. J lost 4 bases, V lost 5 bases, and 5 bases had no gene match. The CDR3: CASSKGTAYEQYF. The CDR3 DNA reads as TGTGCCAGCAGTAAGGGGACAGCTTACGAGCAGTACTTC.

This rearrangement joins TRBV7-9 to TRBJ1-2, with D possibly being TRBD1 (5 bases). CDR1 and CDR2 from the germline V gene are SEHNR and FQNEAQ (reference sequence). The CDR3 is made up of 15 amino acids. With 1 base removed from V and 5 bases from J, the gap between germline ends came to 14 bases. The CDR3 region is CASSLGSAGQYGYTF. The CDR3 region has the DNA TGTGCCAGCAGCTTAGGCAGCGCAGGGCAATATGGCTACACCTTC.

The V gene is TRBV12-5, the J gene TRBJ2-1, with TRBD1 identical over 7 bases. Trimming removed 0 bases from V and 2 bases from J; junction bases left unmatched: 4. Germline CDR1 reads LGHNT; CDR2 reads FRNRAP. The CDR3 contains 16 residues. DNA of the CDR3: TGTGCTAGTGGTTTGGTCGGGACAGATACCTACAATGAGCAGTTCTTC. It specifies CASGLVGTDTYNEQFF. Filled out from reference TRBV12-5 and TRBJ2-1, the complete variable domain reads DARVTQTPRHKVTEMGQEVTMRCQPILGHNTVFWYRQTMMQGLELLAYFRNRAPLDDSGMPKDRFSAEMPDATLATLKIQPSEPRDSAVYFCASGLVGTDTYNEQFFGPGTRLTVL.

The chain joins TRBV5-5 to TRBJ1-4; maybe TRBD1 (5 bases). This CDR3 has 15 amino acids. Between the trimmed V and J ends, which lost 0 bases and 8 bases, there was a span of 14 bases. The germline gives CDR1 SGHKS, CDR2 YYEKEE (reference sequence). CDR3: CASSLAPIPGEKLFF. For the CDR3, the DNA is TGTGCCAGCAGCTTGGCCCCCATTCCAGGGGAAAAACTGTTTTTT.

The chain uses TRBV5-4 and TRBJ2-1; a weak D match, TRBD1 (6 bases). V lost 0 bases and J 8 bases, leaving 15 bases between the germline ends. The CDR3 covers 15 residues. Germline V CDR1 and CDR2: SGHNT, YYREEE (reference sequence). The CDR3 loop is CASSLGGQRTDEQFF. As DNA, the CDR3 is TGTGCCAGCAGCTTGGGTGGACAGAGGACAGATGAGCAGTTCTTC.

This chain connects TRBV25-1 to TRBJ1-1; D is undetermined. V shed 5 bases and J shed 2 bases, with 3 bases lying between them. This CDR3 spans 11 amino acids. Germline V lookup: CDR1 MGHDK, CDR2 SYGVNS. The CDR3, as DNA: TGTGCCAGCAGTCGCAACACTGAAGCTTTCTTT. Its translation: CASSRNTEAFF. The whole variable domain, remainder taken from reference TRBV25-1 and TRBJ1-1, is EADIYQTPRYLVIGTGKKITLECSQTMGHDKMYWYQQDPGMELHLIHYSYGVNSTEKGDLSSESTVSRIRTEHFPLTLESARPSHTSQYLCASSRNTEAFFGQGTRLTVV.

This chain links TRBV7-2 with TRBJ2-1; 10 bases are shared with TRBD2. There are 15 residues in the CDR3. V trimming: 5 bases; J trimming: 4 bases; junction bases outside the gene matches: 5. Germline-derived CDR1 and CDR2 are SGHTA and FQGNSA. CDR3 DNA sequence: TGTGCCAGCAGCCGTCGAGCGGGGGGGTACAATGAGCAGTTCTTC. Its translation is CASSRRAGGYNEQFF. Full variable domain (missing parts from reference TRBV7-2 and TRBJ2-1): GAGVSQSPSNKVTEKGKDVELRCDPISGHTALYWYRQSLGQGLEFLIYFQGNSAPDKSGLPSDRFSAERTGGSVSTLTIQRTQQEDSAVYLCASSRRAGGYNEQFFGPGTRLTVL.